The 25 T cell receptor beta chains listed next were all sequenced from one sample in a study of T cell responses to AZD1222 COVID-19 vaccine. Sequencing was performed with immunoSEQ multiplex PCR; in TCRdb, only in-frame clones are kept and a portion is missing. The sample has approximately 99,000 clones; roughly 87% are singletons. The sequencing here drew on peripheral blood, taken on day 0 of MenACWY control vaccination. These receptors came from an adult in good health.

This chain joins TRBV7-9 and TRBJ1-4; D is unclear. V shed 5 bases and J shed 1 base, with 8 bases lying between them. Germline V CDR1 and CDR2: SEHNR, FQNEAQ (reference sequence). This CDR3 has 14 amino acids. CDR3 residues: CASSPGRTNEKLFF. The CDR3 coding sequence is TGTGCCAGCAGCCCAGGCAGAACTAATGAAAAACTGTTTTTT.

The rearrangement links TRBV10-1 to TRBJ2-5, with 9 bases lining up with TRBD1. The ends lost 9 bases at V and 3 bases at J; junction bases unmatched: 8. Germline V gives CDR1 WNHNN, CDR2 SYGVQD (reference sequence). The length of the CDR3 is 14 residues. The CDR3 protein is CARSNRDREETQYF. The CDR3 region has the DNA TGCGCCAGAAGTAACCGGGACAGGGAAGAGACCCAGTACTTC.

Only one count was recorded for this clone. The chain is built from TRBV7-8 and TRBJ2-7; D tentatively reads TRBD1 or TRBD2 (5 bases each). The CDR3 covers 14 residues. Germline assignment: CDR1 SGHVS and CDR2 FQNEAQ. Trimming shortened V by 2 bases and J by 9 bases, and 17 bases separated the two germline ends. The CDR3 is CASSLLRDGPRQYF. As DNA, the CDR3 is TGTGCCAGCAGCTTACTCCGGGACGGCCCTCGGCAGTACTTC.

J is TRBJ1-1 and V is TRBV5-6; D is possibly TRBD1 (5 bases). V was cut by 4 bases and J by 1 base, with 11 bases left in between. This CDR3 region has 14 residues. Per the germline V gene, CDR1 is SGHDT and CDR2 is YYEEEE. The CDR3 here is CASSPGTGNTEAFF. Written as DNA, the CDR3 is TGTGCCAGCAGCCCTGGGACGGGGAACACTGAAGCTTTCTTT. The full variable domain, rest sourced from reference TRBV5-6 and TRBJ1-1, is DAGVTQSPTHLIKTRGQQVTLRCSPKSGHDTVSWYQQALGQGPQFIFQYYEEEERQRGNFPDRFSGHQFPNYSSELNVNALLLGDSALYLCASSPGTGNTEAFFGQGTRLTVV.

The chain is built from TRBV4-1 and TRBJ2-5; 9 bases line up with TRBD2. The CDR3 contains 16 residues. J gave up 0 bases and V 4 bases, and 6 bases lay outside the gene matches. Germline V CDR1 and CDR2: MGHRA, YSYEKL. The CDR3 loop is CASSPGAGGHQETQYF. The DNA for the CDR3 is TGCGCCAGCAGCCCCGGGGCGGGGGGGCACCAAGAGACCCAGTACTTC.

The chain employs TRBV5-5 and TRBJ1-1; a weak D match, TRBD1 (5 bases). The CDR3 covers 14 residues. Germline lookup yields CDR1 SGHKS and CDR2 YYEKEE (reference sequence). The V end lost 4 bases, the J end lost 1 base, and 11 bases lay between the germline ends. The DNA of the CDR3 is TGTGCCAGCAGCGAGCAGGGACCGAACACTGAAGCTTTCTTT. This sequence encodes CASSEQGPNTEAFF.

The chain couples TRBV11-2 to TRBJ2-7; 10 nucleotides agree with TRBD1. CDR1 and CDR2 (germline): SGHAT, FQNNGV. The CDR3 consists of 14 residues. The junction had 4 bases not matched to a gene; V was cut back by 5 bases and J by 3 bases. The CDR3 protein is CASSQGQGFYEQYF. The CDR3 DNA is TGTGCCAGCAGCCAGGGACAGGGGTTCTACGAGCAGTACTTC.

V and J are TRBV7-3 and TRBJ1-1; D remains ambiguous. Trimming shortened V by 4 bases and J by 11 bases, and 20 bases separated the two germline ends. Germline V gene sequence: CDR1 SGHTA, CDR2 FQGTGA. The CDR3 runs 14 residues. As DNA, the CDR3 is TGTGCCAGCAGCTCCGGAGCCGTTTCGTCCGAGGCTTTCTTT. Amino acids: CASSSGAVSSEAFF.

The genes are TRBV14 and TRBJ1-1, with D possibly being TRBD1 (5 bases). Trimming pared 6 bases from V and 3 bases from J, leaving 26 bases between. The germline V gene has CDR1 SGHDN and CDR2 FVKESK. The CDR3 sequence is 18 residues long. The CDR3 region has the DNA TGTGCCAGCAGTCCAACTGGGGCCCGGTGGGAGGTAGACACTGAAGCTTTCTTT. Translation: CASSPTGARWEVDTEAFF.

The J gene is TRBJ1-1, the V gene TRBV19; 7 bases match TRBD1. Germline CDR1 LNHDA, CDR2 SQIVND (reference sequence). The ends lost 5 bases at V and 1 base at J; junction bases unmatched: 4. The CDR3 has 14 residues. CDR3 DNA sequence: TGTGCCAGTAGTCAGGGGGGCCCGAACACTGAAGCTTTCTTT. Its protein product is CASSQGGPNTEAFF.

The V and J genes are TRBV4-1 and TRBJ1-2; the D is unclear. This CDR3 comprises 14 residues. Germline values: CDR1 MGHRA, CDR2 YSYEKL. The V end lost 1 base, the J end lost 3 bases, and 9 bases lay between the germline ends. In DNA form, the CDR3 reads TGCGCCAGCAGCCAAGGTGGACTGGACTATGGCTACACCTTC. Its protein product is CASSQGGLDYGYTF.

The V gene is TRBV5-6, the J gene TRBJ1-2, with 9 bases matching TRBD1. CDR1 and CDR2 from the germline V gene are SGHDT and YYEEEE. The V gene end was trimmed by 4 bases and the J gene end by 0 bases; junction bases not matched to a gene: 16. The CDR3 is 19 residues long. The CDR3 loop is CASSPLGDPTGGSNYGYTF. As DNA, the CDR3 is TGTGCCAGCAGCCCATTGGGGGACCCGACAGGGGGATCTAACTATGGCTACACCTTC.

This CDR3 reads CASSLAGVSYGYTF. Written as DNA, the CDR3 is TGTGCCAGCAGCTTGGCCGGGGTAAGCTATGGCTACACCTTC. The chain has TRBV5-5 and TRBJ1-2; D uncertain. Trimming took off 0 bases at V and 4 bases at J, with 10 bases between the two ends. The germline V gene encodes CDR1 SGHKS and CDR2 YYEKEE (reference sequence). CDR3 length: 14 residues.

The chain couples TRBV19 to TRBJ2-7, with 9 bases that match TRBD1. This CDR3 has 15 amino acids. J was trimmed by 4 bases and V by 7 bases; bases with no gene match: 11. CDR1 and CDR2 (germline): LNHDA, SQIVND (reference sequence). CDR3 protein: CASTPTGGAYYEQYF. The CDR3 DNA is TGTGCCAGTACCCCCACAGGGGGCGCATATTACGAGCAGTACTTC.

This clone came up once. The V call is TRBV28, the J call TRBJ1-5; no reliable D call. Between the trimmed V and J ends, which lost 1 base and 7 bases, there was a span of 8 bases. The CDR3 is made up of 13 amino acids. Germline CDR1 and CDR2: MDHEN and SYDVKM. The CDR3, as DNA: TGTGCCAGCAGTTTATACGGGAGACAGCCCCAGCATTTT. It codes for CASSLYGRQPQHF. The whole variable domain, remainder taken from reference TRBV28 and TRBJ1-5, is DVKVTQSSRYLVKRTGEKVFLECVQDMDHENMFWYRQDPGLGLRLIYFSYDVKMKEKGDIPEGYSVSREKKERFSLILESASTNQTSMYLCASSLYGRQPQHFGDGTRLSIL.

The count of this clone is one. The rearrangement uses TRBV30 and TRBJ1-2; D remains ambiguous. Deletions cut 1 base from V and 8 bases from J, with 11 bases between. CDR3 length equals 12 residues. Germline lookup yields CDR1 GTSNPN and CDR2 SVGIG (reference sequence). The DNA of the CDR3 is TGTGCCTGGAGTGGAAAGGCGGGGGGCTACACCTTC. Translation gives CAWSGKAGGYTF.

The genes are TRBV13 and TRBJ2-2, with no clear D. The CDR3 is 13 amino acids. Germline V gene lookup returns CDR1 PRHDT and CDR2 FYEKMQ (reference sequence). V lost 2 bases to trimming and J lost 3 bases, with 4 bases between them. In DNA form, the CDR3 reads TGTGCCAGCAGCTTAACGGACACCGGGGAGCTGTTTTTT. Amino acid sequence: CASSLTDTGELFF.

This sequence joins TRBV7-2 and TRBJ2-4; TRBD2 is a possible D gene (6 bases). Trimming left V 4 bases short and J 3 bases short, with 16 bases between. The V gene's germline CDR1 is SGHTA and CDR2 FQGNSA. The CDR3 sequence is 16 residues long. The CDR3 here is CASSSNRVGSKNIQYF. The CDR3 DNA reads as TGTGCCAGCAGCTCGAATCGAGTCGGGAGCAAAAACATTCAGTACTTC.

Here the CDR3 reads CASSLWGTNTEAFF. CDR3 nucleotides: TGCGCCAGCAGCTTGTGGGGCACGAACACTGAAGCTTTCTTT. The chain has TRBV5-1 and TRBJ1-1; maybe TRBD1 (5 bases). This CDR3 region has 14 residues. The ends were cut back, 1 base at V and 1 base at J, with 8 bases in the middle. CDR1 is SGHRS and CDR2 is YFSETQ in the germline V gene. The complete variable domain, with remaining parts taken from reference TRBV5-1 and TRBJ1-1, reads KAGVTQTPRYLIKTRGQQVTLSCSPISGHRSVSWYQQTPGQGLQFLFEYFSETQRNKGNFPGRFSGRQFSNSRSEMNVSTLELGDSALYLCASSLWGTNTEAFFGQGTRLTVV.

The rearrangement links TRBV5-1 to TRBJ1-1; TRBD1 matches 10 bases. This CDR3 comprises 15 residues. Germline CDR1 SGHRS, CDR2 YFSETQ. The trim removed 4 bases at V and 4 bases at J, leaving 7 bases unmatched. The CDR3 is CASSVTGGKVTEAFF. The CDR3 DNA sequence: TGCGCCAGCAGCGTGACAGGGGGCAAGGTCACTGAAGCTTTCTTT.

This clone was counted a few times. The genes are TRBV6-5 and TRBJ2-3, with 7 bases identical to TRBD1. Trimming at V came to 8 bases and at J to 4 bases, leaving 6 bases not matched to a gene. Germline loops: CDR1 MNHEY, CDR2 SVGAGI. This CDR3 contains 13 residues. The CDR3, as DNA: TGTGCCAGCTCGAGGGGGCTCGCAGATACGCAGTATTTT. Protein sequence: CASSRGLADTQYF.

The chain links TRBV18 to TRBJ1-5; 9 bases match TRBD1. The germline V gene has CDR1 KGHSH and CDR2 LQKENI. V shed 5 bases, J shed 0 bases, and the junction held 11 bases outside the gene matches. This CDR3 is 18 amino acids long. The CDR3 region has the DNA TGTGCCAGCTCAAAAACCGGGACAGGGCGATATAGCAATCAGCCCCAGCATTTT. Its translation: CASSKTGTGRYSNQPQHF.

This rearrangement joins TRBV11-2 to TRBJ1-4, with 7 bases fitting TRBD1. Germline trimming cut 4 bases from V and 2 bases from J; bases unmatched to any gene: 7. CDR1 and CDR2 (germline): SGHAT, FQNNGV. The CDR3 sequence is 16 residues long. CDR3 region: CASSSKGAETNEKLFF. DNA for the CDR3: TGTGCCAGCAGCTCAAAGGGGGCAGAGACTAATGAAAAACTGTTTTTT. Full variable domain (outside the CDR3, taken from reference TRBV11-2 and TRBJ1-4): EAGVAQSPRYKIIEKRQSVAFWCNPISGHATLYWYQQILGQGPKLLIQFQNNGVVDDSQLPKDRFSAERLKGVDSTLKIQPAKLEDSAVYLCASSSKGAETNEKLFFGSGTQLSVL.

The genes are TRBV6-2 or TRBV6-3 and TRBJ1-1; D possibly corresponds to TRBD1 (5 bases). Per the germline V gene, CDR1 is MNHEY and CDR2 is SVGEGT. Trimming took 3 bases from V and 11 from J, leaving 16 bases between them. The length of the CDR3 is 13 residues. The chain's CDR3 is CASSYRGATQAFF. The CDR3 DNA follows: TGTGCCAGCAGTTATCGAGGGGCAACTCAGGCTTTCTTT.

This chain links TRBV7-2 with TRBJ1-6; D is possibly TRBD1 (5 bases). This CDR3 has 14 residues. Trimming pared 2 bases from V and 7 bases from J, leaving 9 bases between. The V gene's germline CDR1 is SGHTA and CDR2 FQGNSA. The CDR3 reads CASSLQGGNSPLHF. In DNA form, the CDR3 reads TGTGCCAGCAGCTTACAGGGAGGGAATTCACCCCTCCACTTT.